These 15 T cell receptor beta chains were sequenced from one sample in a study of cytomegalovirus exposure and HLA in healthy donors. PCR used 60 Vbeta primers and 13 Jbeta primers. Method: immunoSEQ multiplex PCR; TCRdb's copy keeps in-frame clones and lacks some. The repertoire holds about 160,000 clones, with 60% to 85% as singletons. The sequenced material came from PBMCs. The receptors were gathered from a woman aged 50 to 60 in good health and CMV-seropositive.

The V call is TRBV2, the J call TRBJ1-2; 9 bases are a match to TRBD1. Trimming at V came to 5 bases and at J to 4 bases, leaving 5 bases not matched to a gene. CDR3 length: 14 amino acids. Germline CDR1 and CDR2: SNHLY and FYNNEI. The CDR3, as DNA: TGTGCCAGCAGTTGGGACAGGGTGGGCTATGGCTACACCTTC. Translation: CASSWDRVGYGYTF.

The chain recombines TRBV7-6 with TRBJ2-1, with 16 bases aligning to TRBD2. The junction had 6 bases not matched to a gene; V was cut back by 1 base and J by 3 bases. This CDR3 has 19 amino acids. The germline CDR1 and CDR2 sequences are SGHVS and FNYEAQ. The CDR3 bases are TGTGCCAGCAGCTTAGGGGGACTAGCGGGAGGGCCCGACTACAATGAGCAGTTCTTC. Amino acids: CASSLGGLAGGPDYNEQFF.

V gene TRBV30 combines with J gene TRBJ1-5; D is unresolved. This CDR3 region has 14 residues. V lost 5 bases and J lost 4, with 15 bases in between. The germline gives CDR1 GTSNPN, CDR2 SVGIG (reference sequence). The CDR3 is CAWGRAGANQPQHF. In nucleotides, the CDR3 is TGTGCCTGGGGGAGGGCGGGAGCTAATCAGCCCCAGCATTTT. The entire variable domain, with the rest obtained from reference TRBV30 and TRBJ1-5, is as follows: SQTIHQWPATLVQPVGSPLSLECTVEGTSNPNLYWYRQAAGRGLQLLFYSVGIGQISSEVPQNLSASRPQDRQFILSSKKLLLSDSGFYLCAWGRAGANQPQHFGDGTRLSIL.

Turning to this clone: Distinct nucleotide sequences in the sample also encode this CDR3. This sequence joins TRBV19 and TRBJ1-2; TRBD1 agrees at 9 bases. V gave up 9 bases and J gave up 2 bases; unmatched junction bases: 7. Germline V gene sequence: CDR1 LNHDA, CDR2 SQIVND (reference sequence). The CDR3 is made up of 14 amino acids. The CDR3 is CASSRDRANYGYTF. CDR3 coding DNA: TGTGCCAGCTCTCGGGACAGGGCGAACTATGGCTACACCTTC.

CDR3 region: CASSRQRNTEAFF. CDR3 bases: TGTGCCAGCAGTAGGCAGCGGAACACTGAAGCTTTCTTT. The chain links TRBV14 to TRBJ1-1; unclear D gene. In germline, CDR1 is SGHDN, CDR2 FVKESK. The CDR3 is 13 residues long. With 6 bases removed from V and 1 base from J, the gap between germline ends came to 9 bases.

The genes are TRBV28 and TRBJ2-5, with 9 bases fitting TRBD2. Germline assignment: CDR1 MDHEN and CDR2 SYDVKM. Germline trimming cut 5 bases from V and 3 bases from J; bases unmatched to any gene: 7. The CDR3 sequence is 15 residues long. This chain's CDR3 is CASSRPTSGKETQYF. CDR3 coding DNA: TGTGCCAGCAGTCGCCCGACTAGCGGTAAAGAGACCCAGTACTTC.

The chain employs TRBV19 and TRBJ2-5; TRBD1 matches at 10 bases. The CDR3 loop spans 16 amino acids. Looked up from germline, CDR1 is LNHDA and CDR2 is SQIVND (reference sequence). With 4 bases clipped from V and 4 bases from J, the junction kept 9 bases outside the gene matches. This CDR3 reads CASSNRDRGGRETQYF. CDR3 bases: TGTGCCAGTAGTAATAGGGACAGGGGAGGGAGAGAGACCCAGTACTTC. Full variable domain (outside the CDR3, taken from reference TRBV19 and TRBJ2-5): DGGITQSPKYLFRKEGQNVTLSCEQNLNHDAMYWYRQDPGQGLRLIYYSQIVNDFQKGDIAEGYSVSREKKESFPLTVTSAQKNPTAFYLCASSNRDRGGRETQYFGPGTRLLVL.

This clone occurred once. The rearrangement links TRBV5-1 to TRBJ2-1, with 9 bases identical to TRBD2. Germline assignment: CDR1 SGHRS and CDR2 YFSETQ. Trimming took 3 bases from V and 6 from J; bases not matched to a gene: 7. The CDR3 has 15 residues. The CDR3 DNA is TGCGCCAGCAGCTCCAGGCGGGGGGGGCCCAATGAGCAGTTCTTC. Encoded protein: CASSSRRGGPNEQFF.

V usage is TRBV5-4 and J usage is TRBJ1-1; D not resolved. The CDR3 loop spans 14 amino acids. From germline, CDR1 is SGHNT and CDR2 YYREEE (reference sequence). V was pared by 3 bases and J by 1 base, with 10 bases between. The chain's CDR3 is CASSSRLENTEAFF. The CDR3 DNA reads TGTGCCAGCAGCTCGCGGTTGGAGAACACTGAAGCTTTCTTT.

The rearrangement joins TRBV7-2 to TRBJ2-5, with 10 bases matching TRBD2. This CDR3 is 14 amino acids long. CDR1 and CDR2 (germline): SGHTA, FQGNSA. The J segment lost 4 bases and the V segment lost 2 bases, leaving 1 base of the junction unmatched. CDR3 region: CASSLKRGGETQYF. The CDR3 DNA reads TGTGCCAGCAGCTTAAAGCGGGGGGGAGAGACCCAGTACTTC.

This sequence joins TRBV11-2 and TRBJ2-3, with D tentatively TRBD1 (5 bases). The CDR3 covers 16 residues. Germline lookup yields CDR1 SGHAT and CDR2 FQNNGV. Trimming stripped 5 bases from V and 0 bases from J, with 15 bases between. In nucleotides, the CDR3 is TGTGCCAGCAGCCCCTATCAGACAGAGAGCACAGATACGCAGTATTTT. Residues: CASSPYQTESTDTQYF.

The gene calls are TRBV19 and TRBJ2-7; 9 bases align to TRBD1. The trim removed 3 bases at V and 6 bases at J, leaving 3 bases unmatched. The CDR3 length is 13 residues. Per the germline V gene, CDR1 is LNHDA and CDR2 is SQIVND (reference sequence). CDR3 sequence (DNA): TGTGCCAGTAGTATGGGACAGGGATCCGAGCAGTACTTC. Residues: CASSMGQGSEQYF.

The V and J genes are TRBV4-1 and TRBJ2-5, with TRBD2 identical over 8 bases. V was pared by 4 bases and J by 0 bases, with 10 bases of the junction left unmatched. The germline V gene encodes CDR1 MGHRA and CDR2 YSYEKL. The CDR3 is 17 amino acids. This CDR3 is CASSPAAGGPYQETQYF. The CDR3 nucleotides are TGCGCCAGCAGCCCAGCCGCGGGGGGCCCGTACCAAGAGACCCAGTACTTC.

The chain recombines TRBV5-1 with TRBJ1-1; 7 nucleotides line up with TRBD1. The CDR3 runs to 17 residues. The J segment lost 0 bases and the V segment lost 2 bases, leaving 10 bases of the junction unmatched. Germline CDR1 and CDR2: SGHRS and YFSETQ. In DNA, the CDR3 is TGCGCCAGCAGCTTTCGACAGGGAGCACCACTGAACACTGAAGCTTTCTTT. It translates to CASSFRQGAPLNTEAFF.

The rearrangement links TRBV9 to TRBJ1-2; D might be TRBD1 (6 bases). CDR1 SGDLS and CDR2 YYNGEE come from the germline V gene. Trimming left V 0 bases short and J 0 bases short, with 15 bases between. This CDR3 contains 17 residues. CDR3 sequence (DNA): TGTGCCAGCAGCGTAGGGATGTGGGCAGGGGCTAACTATGGCTACACCTTC. As protein: CASSVGMWAGANYGYTF. The full variable domain, its missing parts supplied by reference TRBV9 and TRBJ1-2, is DSGVTQTPKHLITATGQRVTLRCSPRSGDLSVYWYQQSLDQGLQFLIQYYNGEERAKGNILERFSAQQFPDLHSELNLSSLELGDSALYFCASSVGMWAGANYGYTFGSGTRLTVV.